Described below is a single TCR beta chain sequence and its context. Its target is unknown. V was cut by 6 bases and J by 0 bases, with 15 bases left in between. The germline CDR1 and CDR2 sequences are SGHDT and YYEEEE. This CDR3 is 15 amino acids long. The entry originates in a study of identifying expanded T cells in peripheral blood. Findings and caveats of the study: Roughly two-week clone count variance significantly increased as total template count grew. Technical replicates showed about 1.1 changed clones; two weeks about 16.4; four weeks 19.

Some clones are missing from TCRdb's copy, which holds only in-frame ones; the method was immunoSEQ multiplex PCR. The data contain about 58,000 clones, about 85% of them singletons. Healthy donors had no documented immune events, such as infections, while sampled. Sequencing was done on a sample of blood. This sequence originates from a person between 18 and 70 years old in good health. The V call is TRBV5-6, the J call TRBJ2-5; tentatively, D is TRBD1 (6 bases). The CDR3 spells CASNPLGGNQETQYF. The CDR3 DNA follows: TGTGCCAGCAACCCCCTTGGGGGCAACCAAGAGACCCAGTACTTC.